Sequencing of this TCR beta chain was carried out in a study of patients and donors after allogeneic stem cell transplantation. Germline V CDR1 and CDR2: DFQATT, SNEGSKA (reference sequence). Deletions cut 0 bases from V and 4 bases from J, with 17 bases between. The CDR3 consists of 16 residues. TCRdb re-called the RT-PCR reads with MiXCR, one entry per CDR3 protein. The sample includes approximately 200,000 distinct CDR3 sequences, over 30% of them seen just once. The sequencing sample was made of blood, either unsorted or a sorted T cell fraction (not recorded which). J is TRBJ2-3 and V is TRBV20-1, with a tentative D call TRBD2 (5 bases). This receptor was taken from a human donor who was either an allogeneic HSCT recipient or a stem cell or donor lymphocyte infusion donor (not recorded which). It is not recorded whose cells these are; they may come from a transplant donor. CDR3 coding DNA: TGCAGTGCTAGAGATATCGGACTTGCGATGCCAGATACGCAGTATTTT. Protein: CSARDIGLAMPDTQYF.